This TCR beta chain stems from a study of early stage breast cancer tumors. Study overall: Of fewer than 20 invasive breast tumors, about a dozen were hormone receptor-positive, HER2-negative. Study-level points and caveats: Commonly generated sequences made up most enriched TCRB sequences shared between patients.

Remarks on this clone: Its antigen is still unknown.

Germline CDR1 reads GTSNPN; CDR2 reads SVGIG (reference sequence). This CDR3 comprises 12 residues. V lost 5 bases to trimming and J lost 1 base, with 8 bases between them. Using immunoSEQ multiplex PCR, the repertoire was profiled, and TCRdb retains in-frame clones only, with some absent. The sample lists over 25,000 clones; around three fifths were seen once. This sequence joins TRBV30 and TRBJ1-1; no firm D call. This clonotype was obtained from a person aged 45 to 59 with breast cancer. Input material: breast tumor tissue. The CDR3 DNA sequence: TGTGCCTGGGTCAGCTGGAACACTGAAGCTTTCTTT. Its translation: CAWVSWNTEAFF.